What follows are 11 T cell receptor beta chains derived from one specimen sequenced in a study of control samples from healthy donors and cancer patients. The table came from immunoSEQ multiplex PCR; TCRdb's copy has only in-frame clones and leaves some out. In the table there are about 130,000 clones, under 90% of which are singletons. The sequenced material came from PBMCs. These receptors all stem from a man aged 45-60 years with head and neck cancer.

In its sample, this clone was seen many times. V is TRBV7-9 and J is TRBJ2-5; tentative D call: TRBD1 (7 bases). The CDR3 covers 14 residues. Between the trimmed V and J ends, which lost 5 bases and 5 bases, there was a span of 15 bases. Germline assignment: CDR1 SEHNR and CDR2 FQNEAQ (reference sequence). The CDR3, as DNA: TGTGCCAGCAGCGCCCTGGCAGGGGGGGAGACCCAGTACTTC. Its translation is CASSALAGGETQYF.

V is TRBV28 and J is TRBJ2-1, with D possibly matching TRBD2 (6 bases). Germline-derived CDR1 and CDR2 are MDHEN and SYDVKM. The CDR3 spans 17 residues. V lost 5 bases to trimming and J lost 4 bases, with 21 bases between them. In nucleotides, the CDR3 is TGTGCCAGCAGTGGGGTTCCGGGACTTGGAAAGTACAATGAGCAGTTCTTC. Translation gives CASSGVPGLGKYNEQFF. The full variable domain, in which reference TRBV28 and TRBJ2-1 provide the parts outside the CDR3, is DVKVTQSSRYLVKRTGEKVFLECVQDMDHENMFWYRQDPGLGLRLIYFSYDVKMKEKGDIPEGYSVSREKKERFSLILESASTNQTSMYLCASSGVPGLGKYNEQFFGPGTRLTVL.

The sample holds one count of this clone. V usage is TRBV12-1 and J usage is TRBJ1-2; no DNA check was done on the table's D call, TRBD1. TRBV12-1 is a pseudogene segment. The CDR3 has 15 amino acids. The chain's CDR3 is CASIRVKWTDYGYTF. CDR3 coding DNA: TGTGCCAGCATTCGCGTTAAATGGACAGACTATGGCTACACCTTC.

This chain uses TRBV12-3 or TRBV12-4 with TRBJ2-3; D is possibly TRBD1 (5 bases). The CDR3 is made up of 12 amino acids. With 5 bases removed from V and 6 bases from J, the gap between germline ends came to 9 bases. CDR3 nucleotides: TGTGCCAGCAGTATTAGGGGTGATACGCAGTATTTT. Protein product: CASSIRGDTQYF.

This chain joins TRBV27 and TRBJ1-4, with a tentative D call TRBD1 (5 bases). Between the trimmed V and J ends, which lost 4 bases and 4 bases, there was a span of 10 bases. In germline, CDR1 is MNHEY, CDR2 SMNVEV (reference sequence). This CDR3 has 14 residues. CDR3 residues: CASSSPGLNEKLFF. CDR3 coding DNA: TGTGCCAGCAGTTCCCCGGGACTTAATGAAAAACTGTTTTTT. Combining the CDR3 with reference TRBV27 and TRBJ1-4 gives the whole variable domain EAQVTQNPRYLITVTGKKLTVTCSQNMNHEYMSWYRQDPGLGLRQIYYSMNVEVTDKGDVPEGYKVSRKEKRNFPLILESPSPNQTSLYFCASSSPGLNEKLFFGSGTQLSVL.

The rearrangement uses TRBV7-9 and TRBJ1-3; no reliable D call. The CDR3 runs 15 residues. Trimming cost V 5 bases and J 2 bases, with 13 bases left between them. CDR1 and CDR2 (germline): SEHNR, FQNEAQ (reference sequence). CDR3 nucleotides: TGTGCCAGCAGCCCAGCCCCAGGTCCTGGAAACACCATATATTTT. The encoded protein is CASSPAPGPGNTIYF.

The chain carries TRBV19 and TRBJ1-5, with D unclear. The CDR3 covers 18 residues. Trimming left V 0 bases short and J 0 bases short, with 15 bases between. Germline assignment: CDR1 LNHDA and CDR2 SQIVND (reference sequence). The CDR3 loop is CASSIDLWASYSNQPQHF. The CDR3, as DNA: TGTGCCAGTAGTATAGATCTGTGGGCCAGCTATAGCAATCAGCCCCAGCATTTT.

The rearrangement uses TRBV6-5 and TRBJ2-7, with 8 bases matching TRBD1. Trimming removed 2 bases from V and 0 bases from J; junction bases left unmatched: 3. This CDR3 has 15 residues. CDR1 is MNHEY and CDR2 is SVGAGI in the germline V gene. CDR3 loop: CASSYAGQGSYEQYF. CDR3 bases: TGTGCCAGCAGTTACGCCGGACAGGGCTCCTACGAGCAGTACTTC.

This clone occurred once. The chain uses TRBV9 and TRBJ2-1, with D maybe TRBD2 (6 bases). Per germline, CDR1 SGDLS and CDR2 YYNGEE. This CDR3 region has 17 residues. V gave up 0 bases and J gave up 0 bases, with 13 bases separating them. DNA of the CDR3: TGTGCCAGCAGCGTAGACCACCGCGGGGCCTCCTACAATGAGCAGTTCTTC. This sequence encodes CASSVDHRGASYNEQFF.

V usage is TRBV28 and J usage is TRBJ1-4; D is unclear. The CDR3 is 14 amino acids. The V gene lost 2 bases and the J gene lost 8 bases, with 12 bases spanning the gap. Germline-derived CDR1 and CDR2 are MDHEN and SYDVKM. The CDR3 DNA reads as TGTGCCAGCAGTTTAGGGGTATCTGGAGAAAAACTGTTTTTT. Its protein is CASSLGVSGEKLFF.

This clone came up once. The V and J genes are TRBV10-3 and TRBJ2-3, with D possibly matching TRBD2 (5 bases). Between the trimmed V and J ends, which lost 8 bases and 4 bases, there was a span of 19 bases. Germline-derived CDR1 and CDR2 are ENHRY and SYGVKD. The CDR3 has 15 amino acids. CDR3 bases: TGTGCCATCGCGACCGACTACTCCAAATCAGATACGCAGTATTTT. It translates to CAIATDYSKSDTQYF.